This T cell receptor beta chain is from a study of T-cell memory formation after mild COVID-19. About the research overall: TCR clusters were mostly confined to one donor each. Study-level results: Cross-reactive memory seemingly joined, as some responding clones were found in pre-infection memory.

This clonotype was counted only a few times. Its specificity is unknown. TCRdb processed the 5' RACE reads anew with MiXCR; each CDR3 protein has one entry. Counted here are 250,000 to 400,000 distinct CDR3 sequences, 13% to 15% occurring once; the ten biggest clones make up around 20%. CDR1 is SGHRS and CDR2 is YFSETQ in the germline V gene. V dropped 0 bases and J dropped 3 bases, with 10 bases sitting between them. This CDR3 region has 14 residues. The V and J genes are TRBV5-1 and TRBJ2-7; D perhaps matches TRBD1 (5 bases). This TCR was sampled from a young man who had mild COVID-19 (a few samples of this study predate the infection). Cell type and time point are not known. The sequencing input was PBMCs or a T cell subset sorted from them (not recorded which). The CDR3 DNA reads as TGCGCCAGCAGCTTGGACTCCCAGGGCTACGAGCAGTACTTC. Amino acids: CASSLDSQGYEQYF. Full variable domain (remainder filled in from reference TRBV5-1 and TRBJ2-7): KAGVTQTPRYLIKTRGQQVTLSCSPISGHRSVSWYQQTPGQGLQFLFEYFSETQRNKGNFPGRFSGRQFSNSRSEMNVSTLELGDSALYLCASSLDSQGYEQYFGPGTRLTVT.